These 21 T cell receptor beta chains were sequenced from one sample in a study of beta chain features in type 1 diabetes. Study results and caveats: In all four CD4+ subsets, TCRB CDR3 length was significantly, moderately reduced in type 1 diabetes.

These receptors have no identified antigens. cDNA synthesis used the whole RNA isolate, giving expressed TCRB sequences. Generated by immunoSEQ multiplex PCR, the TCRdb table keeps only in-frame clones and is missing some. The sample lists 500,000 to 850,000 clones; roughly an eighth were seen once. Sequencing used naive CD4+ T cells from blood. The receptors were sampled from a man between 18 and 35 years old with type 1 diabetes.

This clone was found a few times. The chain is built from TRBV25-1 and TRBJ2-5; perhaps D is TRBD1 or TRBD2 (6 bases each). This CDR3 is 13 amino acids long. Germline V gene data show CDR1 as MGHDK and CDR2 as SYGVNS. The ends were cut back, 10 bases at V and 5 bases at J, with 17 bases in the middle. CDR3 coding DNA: TGTGCCATCTCCCCGGGGGCACGGGAGACCCAGTACTTC. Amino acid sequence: CAISPGARETQYF. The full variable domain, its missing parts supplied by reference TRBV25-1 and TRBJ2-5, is EADIYQTPRYLVIGTGKKITLECSQTMGHDKMYWYQQDPGMELHLIHYSYGVNSTEKGDLSSESTVSRIRTEHFPLTLESARPSHTSQYLCAISPGARETQYFGPGTRLLVL.

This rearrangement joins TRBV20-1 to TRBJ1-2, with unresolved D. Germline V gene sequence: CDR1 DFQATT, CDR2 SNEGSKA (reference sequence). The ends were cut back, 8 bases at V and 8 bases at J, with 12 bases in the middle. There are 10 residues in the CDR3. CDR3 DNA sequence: TGCAGTTCTCTGTACTTCGGCTACACCTTC. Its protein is CSSLYFGYTF.

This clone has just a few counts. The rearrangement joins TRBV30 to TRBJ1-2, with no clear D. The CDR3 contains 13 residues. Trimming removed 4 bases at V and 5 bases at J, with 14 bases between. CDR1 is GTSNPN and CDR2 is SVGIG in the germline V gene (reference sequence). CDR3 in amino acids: CAWKDSAGYGYTF. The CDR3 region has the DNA TGTGCCTGGAAGGACTCCGCCGGGTATGGCTACACCTTC.

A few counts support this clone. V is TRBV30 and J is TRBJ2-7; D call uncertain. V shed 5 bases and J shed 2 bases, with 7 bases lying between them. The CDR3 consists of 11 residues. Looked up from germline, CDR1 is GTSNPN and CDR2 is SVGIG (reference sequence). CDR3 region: CAWLSPYEQYF. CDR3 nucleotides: TGTGCCTGGTTGAGCCCCTACGAGCAGTACTTC. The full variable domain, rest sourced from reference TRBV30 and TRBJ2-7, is SQTIHQWPATLVQPVGSPLSLECTVEGTSNPNLYWYRQAAGRGLQLLFYSVGIGQISSEVPQNLSASRPQDRQFILSSKKLLLSDSGFYLCAWLSPYEQYFGPGTRLTVT.

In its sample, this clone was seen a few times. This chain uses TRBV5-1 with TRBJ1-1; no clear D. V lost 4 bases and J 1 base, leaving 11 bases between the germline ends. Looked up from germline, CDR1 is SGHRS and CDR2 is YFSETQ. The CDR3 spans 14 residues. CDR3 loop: CASSPAAGNTEAFF. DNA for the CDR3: TGCGCCAGCAGCCCGGCGGCAGGGAACACTGAAGCTTTCTTT.

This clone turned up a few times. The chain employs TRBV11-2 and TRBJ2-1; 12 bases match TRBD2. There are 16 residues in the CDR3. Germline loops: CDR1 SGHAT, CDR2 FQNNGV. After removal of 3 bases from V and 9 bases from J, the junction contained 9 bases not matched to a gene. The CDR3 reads CASSLSLAGGRTEQFF. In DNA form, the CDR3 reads TGTGCCAGCAGCTTGAGCCTAGCGGGGGGGCGAACTGAGCAGTTCTTC.

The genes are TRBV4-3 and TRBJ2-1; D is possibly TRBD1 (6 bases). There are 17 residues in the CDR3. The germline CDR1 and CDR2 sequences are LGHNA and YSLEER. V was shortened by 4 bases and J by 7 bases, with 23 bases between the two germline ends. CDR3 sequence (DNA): TGCGCCAGCAGCCTACTTTCAACGGCAGGGGTTTGGAATGAGCAGTTCTTC. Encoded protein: CASSLLSTAGVWNEQFF.

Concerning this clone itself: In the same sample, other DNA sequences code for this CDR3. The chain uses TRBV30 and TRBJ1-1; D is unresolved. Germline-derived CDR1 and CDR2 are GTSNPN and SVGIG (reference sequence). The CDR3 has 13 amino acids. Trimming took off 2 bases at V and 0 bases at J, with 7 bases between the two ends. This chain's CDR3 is CAWSKVMNTEAFF. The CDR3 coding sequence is TGTGCCTGGAGTAAAGTAATGAACACTGAAGCTTTCTTT.

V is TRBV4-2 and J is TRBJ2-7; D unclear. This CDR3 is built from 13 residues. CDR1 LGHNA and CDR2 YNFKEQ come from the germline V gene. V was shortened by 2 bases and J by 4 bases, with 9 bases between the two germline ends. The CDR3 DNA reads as TGTGCCAGCAGCCAACGTGTGACGTACGAGCAGTACTTC. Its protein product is CASSQRVTYEQYF.

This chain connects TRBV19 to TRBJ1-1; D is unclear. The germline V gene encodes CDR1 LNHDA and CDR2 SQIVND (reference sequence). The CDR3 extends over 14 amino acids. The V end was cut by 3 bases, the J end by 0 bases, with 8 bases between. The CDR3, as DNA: TGTGCCAGTAGTATCCACGGGGTGAACACTGAAGCTTTCTTT. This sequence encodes CASSIHGVNTEAFF.

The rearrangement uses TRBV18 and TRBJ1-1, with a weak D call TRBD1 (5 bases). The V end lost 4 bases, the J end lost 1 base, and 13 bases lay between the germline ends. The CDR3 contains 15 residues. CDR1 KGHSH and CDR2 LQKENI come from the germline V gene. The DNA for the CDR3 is TGTGCCAGCTCACAGTCAAAGGGGCAGAACACTGAAGCTTTCTTT. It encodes CASSQSKGQNTEAFF.

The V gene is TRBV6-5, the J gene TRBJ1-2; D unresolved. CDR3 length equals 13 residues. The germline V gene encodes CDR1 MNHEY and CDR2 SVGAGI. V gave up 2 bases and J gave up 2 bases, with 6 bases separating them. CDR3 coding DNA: TGTGCCAGCAGTTACATGGCGAACTATGGCTACACCTTC. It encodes CASSYMANYGYTF.

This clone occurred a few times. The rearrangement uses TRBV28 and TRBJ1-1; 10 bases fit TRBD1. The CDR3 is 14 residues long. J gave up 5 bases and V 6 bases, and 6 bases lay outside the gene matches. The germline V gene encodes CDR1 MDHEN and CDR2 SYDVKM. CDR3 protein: CASRTGGIRTEAFF. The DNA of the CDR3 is TGTGCCAGCAGGACAGGGGGCATTAGGACTGAAGCTTTCTTT.

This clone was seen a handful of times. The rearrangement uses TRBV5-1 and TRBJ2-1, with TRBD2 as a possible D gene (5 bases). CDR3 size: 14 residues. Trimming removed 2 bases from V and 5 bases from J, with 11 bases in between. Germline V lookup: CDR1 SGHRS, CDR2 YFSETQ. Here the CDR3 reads CASSLDLADNEQFF. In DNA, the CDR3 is TGCGCCAGCAGCTTAGATCTAGCTGACAATGAGCAGTTCTTC. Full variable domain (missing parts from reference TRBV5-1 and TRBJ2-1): KAGVTQTPRYLIKTRGQQVTLSCSPISGHRSVSWYQQTPGQGLQFLFEYFSETQRNKGNFPGRFSGRQFSNSRSEMNVSTLELGDSALYLCASSLDLADNEQFFGPGTRLTVL.

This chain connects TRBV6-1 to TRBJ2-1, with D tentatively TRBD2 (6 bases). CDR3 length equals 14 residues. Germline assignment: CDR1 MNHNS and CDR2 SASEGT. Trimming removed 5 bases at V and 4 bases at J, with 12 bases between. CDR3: CASSPHGGYNEQFF. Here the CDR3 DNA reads TGTGCCAGCAGTCCCCACGGGGGTTACAATGAGCAGTTCTTC.

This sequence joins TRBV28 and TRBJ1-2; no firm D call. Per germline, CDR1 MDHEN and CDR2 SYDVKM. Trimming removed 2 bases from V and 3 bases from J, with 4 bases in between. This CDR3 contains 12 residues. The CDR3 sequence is CASSLIDYGYTF. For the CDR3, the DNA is TGTGCCAGCAGTTTAATCGACTATGGCTACACCTTC.

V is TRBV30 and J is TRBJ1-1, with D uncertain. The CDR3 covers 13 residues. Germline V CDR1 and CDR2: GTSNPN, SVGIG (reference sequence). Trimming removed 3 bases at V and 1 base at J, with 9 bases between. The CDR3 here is CAWRSQRNTEAFF. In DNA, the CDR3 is TGTGCCTGGAGGAGCCAGAGGAACACTGAAGCTTTCTTT.

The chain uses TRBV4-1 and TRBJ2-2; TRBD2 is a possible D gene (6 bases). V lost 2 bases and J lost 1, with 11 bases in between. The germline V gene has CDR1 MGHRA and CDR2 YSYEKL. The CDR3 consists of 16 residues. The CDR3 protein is CASSQMGLMNTGELFF. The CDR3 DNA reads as TGCGCCAGCAGCCAAATGGGACTGATGAACACCGGGGAGCTGTTTTTT.

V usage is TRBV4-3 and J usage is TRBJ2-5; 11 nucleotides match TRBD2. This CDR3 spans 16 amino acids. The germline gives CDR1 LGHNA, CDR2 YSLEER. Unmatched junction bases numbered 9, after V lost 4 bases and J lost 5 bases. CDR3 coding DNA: TGCGCCAGCAGCCGATCCGGGACTAGCGGAGGGGAGACCCAGTACTTC. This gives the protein CASSRSGTSGGETQYF.

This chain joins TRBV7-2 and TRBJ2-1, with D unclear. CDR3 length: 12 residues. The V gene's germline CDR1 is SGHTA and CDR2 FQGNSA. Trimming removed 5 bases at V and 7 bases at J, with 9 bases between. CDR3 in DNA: TGTGCCAGCAGCCTTTTATTGAATGAGCAGTTCTTC. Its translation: CASSLLLNEQFF.

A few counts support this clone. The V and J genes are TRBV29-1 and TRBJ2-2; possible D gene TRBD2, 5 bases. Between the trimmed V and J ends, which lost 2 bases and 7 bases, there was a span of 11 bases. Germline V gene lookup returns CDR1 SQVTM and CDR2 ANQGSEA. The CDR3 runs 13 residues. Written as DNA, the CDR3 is TGCAGCGTTGAAAGAGGGATCGGCGGGGAGCTGTTTTTT. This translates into CSVERGIGGELFF.